This TCR beta chain was documented in a study of T cell repertoires in cytomegalovirus infection. TCRdb analysed the reads with MiXCR anew, one entry per CDR3 protein. The sample lists fewer than 550,000 distinct CDR3 sequences; 15% to 20% were seen once. This clonotype was counted many times. CDR3 size: 14 residues. The V and J ends lost 6 bases and 7 bases respectively, with 18 bases between them. The chain links TRBV12-3 or TRBV12-4 to TRBJ1-2; the D gene is possibly TRBD1 (6 bases). This receptor was identified in a human donor in good health (CMV status not recorded). Some clones in this sample may be carry-over from other donors' samples. The specimen sequenced was CD8+ T cells from PBMCs. The CDR3 sequence: CASSLRDGGPGYTF. The CDR3 nucleotides are TGTGCCAGCAGCCTCCGGGACGGGGGGCCTGGCTACACCTTC.